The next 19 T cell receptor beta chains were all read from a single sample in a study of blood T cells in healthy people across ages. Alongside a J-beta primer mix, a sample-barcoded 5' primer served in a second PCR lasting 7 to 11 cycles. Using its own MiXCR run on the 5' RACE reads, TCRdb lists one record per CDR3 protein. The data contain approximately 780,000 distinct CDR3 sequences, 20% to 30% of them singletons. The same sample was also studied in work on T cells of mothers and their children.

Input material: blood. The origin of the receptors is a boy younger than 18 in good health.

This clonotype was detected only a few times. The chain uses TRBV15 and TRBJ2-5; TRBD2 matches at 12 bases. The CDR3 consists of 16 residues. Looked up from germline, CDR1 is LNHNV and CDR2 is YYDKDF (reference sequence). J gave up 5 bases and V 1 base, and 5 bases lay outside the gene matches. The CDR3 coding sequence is TGTGCCACCAGCAGAGCTAGCGGGGGGGCCGGTGAGACCCAGTACTTC. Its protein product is CATSRASGGAGETQYF.

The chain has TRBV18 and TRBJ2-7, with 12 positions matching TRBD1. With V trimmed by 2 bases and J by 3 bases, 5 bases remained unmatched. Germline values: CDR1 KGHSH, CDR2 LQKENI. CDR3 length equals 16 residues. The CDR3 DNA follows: TGTGCCAGCTCACCAGGGACAGGGGGCAAGTACTACGAGCAGTACTTC. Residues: CASSPGTGGKYYEQYF.

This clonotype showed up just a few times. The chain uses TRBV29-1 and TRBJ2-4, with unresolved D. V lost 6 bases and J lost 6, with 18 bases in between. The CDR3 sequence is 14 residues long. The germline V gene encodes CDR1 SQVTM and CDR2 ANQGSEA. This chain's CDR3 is CSVMMRLSRNIQYF. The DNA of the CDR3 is TGCAGCGTAATGATGAGGTTGTCCAGAAACATTCAGTACTTC.

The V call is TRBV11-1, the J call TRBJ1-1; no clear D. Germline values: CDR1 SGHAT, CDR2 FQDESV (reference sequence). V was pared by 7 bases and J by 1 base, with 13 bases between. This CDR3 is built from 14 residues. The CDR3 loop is CASTPRLENTEAFF. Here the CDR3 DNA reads TGTGCCAGCACCCCTCGTTTGGAGAACACTGAAGCTTTCTTT. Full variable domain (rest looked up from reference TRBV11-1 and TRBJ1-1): EAEVAQSPRYKITEKSQAVAFWCDPISGHATLYWYRQILGQGPELLVQFQDESVVDDSQLPKDRFSAERLKGVDSTLKIQPAELGDSAMYLCASTPRLENTEAFFGQGTRLTVV.

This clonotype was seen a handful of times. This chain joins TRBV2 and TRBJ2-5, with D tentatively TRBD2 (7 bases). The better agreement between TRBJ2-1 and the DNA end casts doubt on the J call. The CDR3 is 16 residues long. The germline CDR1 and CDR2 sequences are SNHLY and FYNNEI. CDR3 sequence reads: CASREVRGGRRNEQFF. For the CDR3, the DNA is TGTGCCAGCCGGGAAGTTAGGGGGGGCCGAAGAAATGAGCAGTTCTTC.

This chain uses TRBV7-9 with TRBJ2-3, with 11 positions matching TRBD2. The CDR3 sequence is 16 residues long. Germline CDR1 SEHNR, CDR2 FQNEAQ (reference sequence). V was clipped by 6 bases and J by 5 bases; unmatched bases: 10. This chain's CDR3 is CASRVGLAASGDTQYF. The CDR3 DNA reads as TGTGCCAGCAGGGTGGGACTAGCGGCCTCTGGAGATACGCAGTATTTT.

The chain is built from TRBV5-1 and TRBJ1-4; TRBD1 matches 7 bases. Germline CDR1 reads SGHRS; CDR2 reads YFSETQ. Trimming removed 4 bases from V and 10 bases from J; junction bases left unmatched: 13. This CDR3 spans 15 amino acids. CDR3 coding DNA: TGCGCCAGCAGCACCGCCCGGGACAGCAGGGGAAAACTGTTTTTT. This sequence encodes CASSTARDSRGKLFF. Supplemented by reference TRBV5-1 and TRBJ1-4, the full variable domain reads KAGVTQTPRYLIKTRGQQVTLSCSPISGHRSVSWYQQTPGQGLQFLFEYFSETQRNKGNFPGRFSGRQFSNSRSEMNVSTLELGDSALYLCASSTARDSRGKLFFGSGTQLSVL.

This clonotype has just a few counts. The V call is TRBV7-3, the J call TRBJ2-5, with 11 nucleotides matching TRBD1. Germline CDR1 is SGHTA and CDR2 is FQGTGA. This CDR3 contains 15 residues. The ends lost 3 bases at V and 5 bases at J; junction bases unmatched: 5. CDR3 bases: TGTGCCAGCAGCTTCGGGACAGGGGGTTACGAGACCCAGTACTTC. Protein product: CASSFGTGGYETQYF.

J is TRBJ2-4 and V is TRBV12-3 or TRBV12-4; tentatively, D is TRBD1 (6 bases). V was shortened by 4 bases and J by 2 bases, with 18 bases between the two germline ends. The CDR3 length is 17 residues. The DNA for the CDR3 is TGTGCCAGCAGTTCGACGACAGGAGGCCTAACCAAAAACATTCAGTACTTC. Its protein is CASSSTTGGLTKNIQYF.

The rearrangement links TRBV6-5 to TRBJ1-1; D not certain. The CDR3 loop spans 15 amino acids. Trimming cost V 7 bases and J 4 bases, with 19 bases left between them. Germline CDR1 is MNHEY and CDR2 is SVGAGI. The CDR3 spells CASIRRLGVGTEAFF. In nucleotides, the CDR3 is TGTGCCAGCATTCGACGCCTGGGTGTGGGCACTGAAGCTTTCTTT.

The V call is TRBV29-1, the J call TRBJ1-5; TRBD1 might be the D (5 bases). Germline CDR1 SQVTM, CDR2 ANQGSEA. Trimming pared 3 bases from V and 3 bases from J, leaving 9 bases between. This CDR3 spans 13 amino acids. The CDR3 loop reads CSVDGAINQPQHF. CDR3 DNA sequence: TGCAGCGTTGATGGGGCGATCAATCAGCCCCAGCATTTT.

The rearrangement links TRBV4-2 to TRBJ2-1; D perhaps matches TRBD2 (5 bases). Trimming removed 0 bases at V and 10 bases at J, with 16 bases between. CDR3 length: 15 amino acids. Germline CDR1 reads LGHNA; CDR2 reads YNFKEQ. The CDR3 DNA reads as TGTGCCAGCAGCCAAGATCGGGTGGGAGTGAGGGAGCAGTTCTTC. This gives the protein CASSQDRVGVREQFF.

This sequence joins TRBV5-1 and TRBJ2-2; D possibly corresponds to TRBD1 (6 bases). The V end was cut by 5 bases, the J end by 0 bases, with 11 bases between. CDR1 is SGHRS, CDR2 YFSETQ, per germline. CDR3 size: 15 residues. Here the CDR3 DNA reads TGCGCCAGCAGAAGGGACACTACGAACACCGGGGAGCTGTTTTTT. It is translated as CASRRDTTNTGELFF. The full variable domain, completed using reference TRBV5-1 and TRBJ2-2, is KAGVTQTPRYLIKTRGQQVTLSCSPISGHRSVSWYQQTPGQGLQFLFEYFSETQRNKGNFPGRFSGRQFSNSRSEMNVSTLELGDSALYLCASRRDTTNTGELFFGEGSRLTVL.

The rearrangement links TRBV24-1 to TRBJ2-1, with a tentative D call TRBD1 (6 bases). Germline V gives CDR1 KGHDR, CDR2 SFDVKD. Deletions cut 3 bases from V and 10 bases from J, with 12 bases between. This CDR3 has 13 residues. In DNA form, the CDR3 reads TGTGCCACCAGTGATCCGAACAGGGACGAGCAGTTCTTC. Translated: CATSDPNRDEQFF.

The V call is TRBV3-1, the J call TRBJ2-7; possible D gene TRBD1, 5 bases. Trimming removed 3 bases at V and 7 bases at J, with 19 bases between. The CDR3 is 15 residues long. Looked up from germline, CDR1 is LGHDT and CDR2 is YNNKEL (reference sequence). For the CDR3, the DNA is TGTGCCAGCAGCCACGAAGGACATGAAGTACGGGAGCAGTACTTC. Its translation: CASSHEGHEVREQYF.

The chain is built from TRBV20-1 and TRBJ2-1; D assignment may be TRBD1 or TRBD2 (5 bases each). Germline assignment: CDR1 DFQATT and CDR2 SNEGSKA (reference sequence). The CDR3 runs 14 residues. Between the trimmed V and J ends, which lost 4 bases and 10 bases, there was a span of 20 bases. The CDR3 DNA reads TGCAGTGCTAACCCTCGGGGCGCCAGAGGGGAGCAGTTCTTC. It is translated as CSANPRGARGEQFF.

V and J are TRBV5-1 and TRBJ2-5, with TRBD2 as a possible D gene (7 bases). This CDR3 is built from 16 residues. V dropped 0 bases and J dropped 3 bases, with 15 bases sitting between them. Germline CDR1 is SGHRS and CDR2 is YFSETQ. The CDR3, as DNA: TGCGCCAGCAGCTTGGGCGTGGGGGGGCGAGAAGAGACCCAGTACTTC. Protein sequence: CASSLGVGGREETQYF.

CDR3 sequence: CASSQGGLAGGPTKNIQYF. CDR3 nucleotides: TGTGCCAGCAGCCAAGGCGGCCTAGCGGGAGGGCCGACCAAAAACATTCAGTACTTC. The chain has TRBV14 and TRBJ2-4; 12 positions agree with TRBD2. The V and J ends lost 1 base and 2 bases, in that order; junction bases with no gene match: 9. The CDR3 spans 19 residues. Per the germline V gene, CDR1 is SGHDN and CDR2 is FVKESK. Combining the CDR3 with reference TRBV14 and TRBJ2-4 gives the whole variable domain EAGVTQFPSHSVIEKGQTVTLRCDPISGHDNLYWYRRVMGKEIKFLLHFVKESKQDESGMPNNRFLAERTGGTYSTLKVQPAELEDSGVYFCASSQGGLAGGPTKNIQYFGAGTRLSVL.

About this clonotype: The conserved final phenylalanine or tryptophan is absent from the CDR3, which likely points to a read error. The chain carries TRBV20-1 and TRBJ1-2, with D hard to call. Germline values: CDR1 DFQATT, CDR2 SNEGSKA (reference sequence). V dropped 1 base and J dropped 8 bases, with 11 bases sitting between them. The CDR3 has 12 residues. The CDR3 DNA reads TGCAGTGCTAGAGGCTGGATAGCAGGCTACACCTGC. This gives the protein CSARGWIAGYTC.